This T cell receptor beta chain was found in a study of radiotherapy plus CTLA-4 blockade in lung cancer. The CDR3 contains 13 residues. Germline values: CDR1 ENHRY, CDR2 SYGVKD. V was clipped by 4 bases and J by 7 bases, with 13 bases between them. Using immunoSEQ multiplex PCR, the repertoire was profiled, and TCRdb retains in-frame clones only, with some absent. This table has approximately 90,000 clones, 83% appearing once. This TCR was recovered from a human donor with non-small cell lung cancer who had stable disease on radiotherapy plus ipilimumab. The specimen comprised peripheral blood, sampled from a patient treated with radiotherapy plus ipilimumab. This chain links TRBV10-3 with TRBJ1-2; maybe TRBD1 (5 bases). The CDR3 nucleotides read TGTGCCATCAGTGCCCAGGGAGGAGGTGGCTACACCTTC. It yields the protein CAISAQGGGGYTF.